One sample yielded the 22 T cell receptor beta chains listed below, sequenced in a study of blood T cell repertoires in COVID-19 (dated by TCRdb to the early 2020s). Library preparation used the immunoSEQ multiplex PCR assay. What TCRdb holds here is the immuneACCESS table cut down to in-frame rearrangements. Part of the clones is not present; checked against another copy, under half of the missing clones reflect an unresolved V gene, and the others are unexplained. Recorded for this sample are a few hundred thousand clones; around 83% of them occurred a single time. Over 4.5% of the sample belongs to the ten largest clones. Sequenced input: PBMCs or T cells enriched from blood (not recorded which). The receptors originated from a woman aged 45-59 years who had recovered from COVID-19.

V is TRBV5-4 and J is TRBJ1-1, with D tentatively TRBD1 (6 bases). This CDR3 comprises 15 residues. Germline V CDR1 and CDR2: SGHNT, YYREEE (reference sequence). The V end was cut by 2 bases, the J end by 2 bases, with 13 bases between. The CDR3 DNA follows: TGTGCCAGCAGCTTACTTCAGGGGATAAACACTGAAGCTTTCTTT. The encoded protein is CASSLLQGINTEAFF.

The chain couples TRBV3-1 (or the pseudogene TRBV3-2) to TRBJ1-3; TRBD1 aligns across 8 bases. CDR1 and CDR2 from the germline V gene are LGHDT and YNNKEL (reference sequence). Losses at the gene ends were 4 bases for V and 1 base for J; bases not matched to a gene: 3. CDR3 length: 15 amino acids. The CDR3 loop is CASSLDRGSGNTIYF. The DNA for the CDR3 is TGTGCCAGCAGCCTTGACAGGGGATCTGGAAACACCATATATTTT.

This chain connects TRBV9 to TRBJ1-1; 8 bases fit TRBD1. The J segment lost 10 bases and the V segment lost 3 bases, leaving 8 bases of the junction unmatched. Germline-derived CDR1 and CDR2 are SGDLS and YYNGEE. The CDR3 has 13 residues. CDR3 protein: CASSASPTGGAFF. CDR3 nucleotides: TGTGCCAGCAGCGCTAGCCCAACAGGGGGAGCTTTCTTT.

J is TRBJ2-1 and V is TRBV21-1; the D call in the table, TRBD1, was not verified against the DNA. TRBV21-1 is reported as a pseudogene. This CDR3 contains 19 residues. DNA of the CDR3: TGTGCCAGCAGCAAATGGTCGGCCTGCGAATCGGGACAGTACAATGAGCAGTTCTTC. It is translated as CASSKWSACESGQYNEQFF.

This chain joins TRBV7-2 and TRBJ1-3; TRBD1 matches at 7 bases. This CDR3 comprises 14 residues. V shed 11 bases, J shed 4 bases, and the junction held 11 bases outside the gene matches. From germline, CDR1 is SGHTA and CDR2 FQGNSA. The CDR3 sequence is CAGTDRAGGNTIYF. In DNA, the CDR3 is TGTGCCGGAACTGACAGGGCCGGGGGAAACACCATATATTTT.

This chain links TRBV19 with TRBJ1-1, with a weak D call TRBD1 (5 bases). Per the germline V gene, CDR1 is LNHDA and CDR2 is SQIVND (reference sequence). This CDR3 has 15 amino acids. V was shortened by 3 bases and J by 4 bases, with 15 bases between the two germline ends. The CDR3 sequence: CASSIGGGGGTEAFF. CDR3 coding DNA: TGTGCCAGTAGTATTGGCGGTGGGGGGGGCACTGAAGCTTTCTTT.

The genes are TRBV2 and TRBJ1-4, with a tentative D call TRBD1 (5 bases). The CDR3 sequence is 16 residues long. The V and J ends lost 7 bases and 1 base respectively, with 16 bases between them. Germline V lookup: CDR1 SNHLY, CDR2 FYNNEI. The CDR3 loop is CASMPIPQGTNEKLFF. CDR3 sequence (DNA): TGTGCCAGCATGCCTATACCCCAGGGAACTAATGAAAAACTGTTTTTT.

V and J are TRBV2 and TRBJ1-1; D may be TRBD1 (5 bases). With 8 bases removed from V and 3 bases from J, the gap between germline ends came to 19 bases. CDR3 length: 15 amino acids. The germline CDR1 and CDR2 sequences are SNHLY and FYNNEI. The CDR3 is CASGRTSDMDTEAFF. The CDR3 DNA follows: TGTGCCAGCGGAAGGACCTCGGACATGGACACTGAAGCTTTCTTT.

Only a few counts were recorded for this clone. The chain recombines TRBV5-4 with TRBJ2-7, with D possibly being TRBD2 (6 bases). This CDR3 is built from 16 residues. V lost 2 bases and J 0 bases, leaving 15 bases between the germline ends. From germline, CDR1 is SGHNT and CDR2 YYREEE (reference sequence). CDR3 sequence: CASSLVRRGLSYEQYF. The CDR3 DNA is TGTGCCAGCAGCTTAGTTCGGAGGGGCCTCTCCTACGAGCAGTACTTC.

The chain carries TRBV10-3 and TRBJ2-7; D might be TRBD2 (5 bases). The CDR3 spans 15 residues. Germline V gives CDR1 ENHRY, CDR2 SYGVKD. Trimming removed 6 bases from V and 6 bases from J, with 21 bases in between. In nucleotides, the CDR3 is TGTGCCATCAGCAAGCGGCAGGTTCCTCGGTTCGAGCAGTACTTC. It is translated as CAISKRQVPRFEQYF.

The chain recombines TRBV3-1 (or the pseudogene TRBV3-2) with TRBJ1-4; D perhaps matches TRBD1 (5 bases). The ends were cut back, 6 bases at V and 9 bases at J, with 8 bases in the middle. The germline CDR1 and CDR2 sequences are LGHDT and YNNKEL (reference sequence). This CDR3 is built from 11 residues. The CDR3 sequence: CASRDRKKLFF. Written as DNA, the CDR3 is TGTGCCAGCAGAGACAGAAAAAAACTGTTTTTT.

The chain joins TRBV6-1 to TRBJ2-5, with D maybe TRBD1 (6 bases). Trimming removed 2 bases at V and 9 bases at J, with 25 bases between. CDR3 length: 17 residues. Germline V lookup: CDR1 MNHNS, CDR2 SASEGT. CDR3 loop: CASSELGRQAPSQPQYF. DNA of the CDR3: TGTGCCAGCAGTGAATTAGGCCGACAGGCCCCATCCCAGCCCCAGTACTTC.

This chain links TRBV27 with TRBJ2-7, with 13 nucleotides matching TRBD2. The CDR3 spans 13 residues. Losses at the gene ends were 6 bases for V and 9 bases for J; bases not matched to a gene: 5. The germline gives CDR1 MNHEY, CDR2 SMNVEV (reference sequence). The CDR3 DNA reads TGTGCCAGCAGGGGACTAGCGGGACATAGGCAGTACTTC. Translated: CASRGLAGHRQYF.

The rearrangement joins TRBV7-9 to TRBJ2-1; no reliable D call. V lost 0 bases, J lost 3 bases, and 12 bases lay in between. The CDR3 is 16 residues long. Germline loops: CDR1 SEHNR, CDR2 FQNEAQ (reference sequence). CDR3: CASSLAVSVFYNEQFF. CDR3 DNA: TGTGCCAGCAGCTTAGCGGTTTCGGTATTCTACAATGAGCAGTTCTTC.

The chain carries TRBV9 and TRBJ2-1, with TRBD1 matching 7 bases. V shed 3 bases, J shed 0 bases, and the junction held 3 bases outside the gene matches. CDR1 is SGDLS, CDR2 YYNGEE, per germline. There are 15 residues in the CDR3. The CDR3 spells CASSDDRVSYNEQFF. The CDR3 bases are TGTGCCAGCAGCGACGACAGGGTCTCCTACAATGAGCAGTTCTTC.

The rearrangement links TRBV3-1 (or the pseudogene TRBV3-2) to TRBJ1-6; the match to TRBD1 covers 8 bases. The trim removed 0 bases at V and 10 bases at J, leaving 8 bases unmatched. CDR3 length: 16 amino acids. Germline V gene sequence: CDR1 LGHDT, CDR2 YNNKEL (reference sequence). CDR3 bases: TGTGCCAGCAGCCAAGAACCGGGGACAGGACACTCACCCCTCCACTTT. Encoded protein: CASSQEPGTGHSPLHF.

The rearrangement uses TRBV6-5 and TRBJ1-2; 8 bases map to TRBD1. The germline gives CDR1 MNHEY, CDR2 SVGAGI. V was clipped by 7 bases and J by 0 bases; unmatched bases: 4. The CDR3 length is 14 residues. The CDR3 loop is CASTLTGANYGYTF. The DNA of the CDR3 is TGTGCCAGCACCCTGACAGGGGCTAACTATGGCTACACCTTC.

This clone was observed a few times. This chain connects TRBV18 to TRBJ2-3; TRBD2 aligns across 7 bases. After removal of 8 bases from V and 0 bases from J, the junction contained 8 bases not matched to a gene. Germline V lookup: CDR1 KGHSH, CDR2 LQKENI. The CDR3 is 15 residues long. CDR3 sequence reads: CASPRERGSTDTQYF. DNA for the CDR3: TGTGCCAGCCCCCGTGAGCGGGGTAGCACAGATACGCAGTATTTT. The variable domain in full, with the rest retrieved from reference TRBV18 and TRBJ2-3, is NAGVMQNPRHLVRRRGQEARLRCSPMKGHSHVYWYRQLPEEGLKFMVYLQKENIIDESGMPKERFSAEFPKEGPSILRIQQVVRGDSAAYFCASPRERGSTDTQYFGPGTRLTVL.

With respect to this clone: Other DNA sequences in the sample encode the same CDR3. The chain has TRBV18 and TRBJ1-1; D is perhaps TRBD1 (6 bases). V lost 3 bases and J lost 2, with 13 bases in between. The V gene's germline CDR1 is KGHSH and CDR2 LQKENI. The CDR3 consists of 15 residues. The CDR3 DNA sequence: TGTGCCAGCTCACCCCAACAGGGTGGAAACACTGAAGCTTTCTTT. Translating it yields CASSPQQGGNTEAFF.

The chain recombines TRBV6-8 with TRBJ2-1; 9 nucleotides agree with TRBD2. Germline assignment: CDR1 MNHGY and CDR2 SAAAGT. After removal of 2 bases from V and 12 bases from J, the junction contained 11 bases not matched to a gene. The CDR3 has 15 amino acids. CDR3 DNA sequence: TGTGCCAGCAGTTACAGGTCGGCTAGCGGGAAAAGGCAGTTCTTC. Amino acids: CASSYRSASGKRQFF.

V usage is TRBV7-9 and J usage is TRBJ2-7, with a possible D match to TRBD2 (5 bases). The germline V gene has CDR1 SEHNR and CDR2 FQNEAQ (reference sequence). The CDR3 length is 14 residues. The V end was cut by 4 bases, the J end by 7 bases, with 17 bases between. The CDR3: CASSWSMDFEEQYF. The CDR3 region has the DNA TGTGCCAGCAGCTGGTCGATGGACTTTGAGGAGCAGTACTTC.

For the CDR3, the DNA is TGCGCCAGCAGCCCGGACAGGGGGGATTCACCCCTCCACTTT. This sequence encodes CASSPDRGDSPLHF. This sequence joins TRBV5-1 and TRBJ1-6, with 10 positions matching TRBD1. Germline V gene sequence: CDR1 SGHRS, CDR2 YFSETQ. The CDR3 runs to 14 residues. The trim removed 4 bases at V and 8 bases at J, leaving 3 bases unmatched.